This T cell receptor beta chain was captured by sequencing in a study of regulatory T cells in long-lasting Graves disease. Study at large: Patients with persistent Graves' disease had over 5 years of antithyroid drugs and persistent TSH receptor antibodies. Findings of the study overall: New patients shared more than 950 public clonotypes, and persistent patients shared more, with approximately 2,500. When disease was persistent, TRBV28, TRBJ1-2 and TRBJ2-5 were the favored segments.

Arm-PCR of CDR3 regions and iRepertoire HTBI primers were used to build TCR beta libraries. TCRdb itself ran the multiplex PCR reads through MiXCR, one entry per CDR3 protein. The table records approximately 400,000 distinct CDR3 sequences, around 22% of them present only once. The V and J ends lost 8 bases and 8 bases respectively, with 10 bases between them. The germline CDR1 and CDR2 sequences are MDHEN and SYDVKM. This CDR3 comprises 12 residues. The time point: persistent/refractory GD, antithyroid drugs over 5 years with positive TRAb. RNA isolated from PBMCs was used to make the TCR library. This clonotype was recorded many times. Its antigen is as yet unknown.

The sequence came from a female donor with Graves disease. The chain recombines TRBV28 with TRBJ1-6, with a tentative D call TRBD1 (6 bases). This specimen consisted of peripheral blood mononuclear cells (PBMCs), obtained when the disease was refractory, from a patient treated with antithyroid drugs. CDR3 coding DNA: TGTGCCAGCCACAGGGTCGATTCACCCCTCCACTTT. Encoded protein: CASHRVDSPLHF.